These T cell receptor beta chains were read from a single sample in a study of blood T cell repertoires in COVID-19. Produced via immunoSEQ multiplex PCR; TCRdb's table is partial and in-frame only. Among some 24,000 clones, about nine tenths were seen once, and the ten largest hold around 8.9%. The sequenced sample was peripheral blood. These TCRs come from a man between 65 and 80 years old with acute or convalescent COVID-19. Each CDR3 is given with its conserved first and last residue. D genes are given only for firm matches. Size tells how often a clone was seen (once, few, many) or the class of an expanded clone, and some rows leave it out.

>-|TRBJ2-2|TRBV2|-
CASSVDIFGELFF
TGTGCCAGCAGTGTGGACATCTTCGGGGAGCTGTTTTTT
>-|TRBJ1-4|TRBV12-5|-
CASGSGPAGEKLFF
TGTGCTAGTGGTTCTGGGCCCGCGGGGGAAAAACTGTTTTTT
>once|TRBJ2-2|TRBV24-1|-
CATSDTALNTGELFF
TGTGCCACCAGTGATACAGCCTTGAACACCGGGGAGCTGTTTTTT
>-|TRBJ2-2|TRBV28|TRBD2
CASSARISFGGVATGELFF
TGTGCCAGCAGTGCACGTATCTCGTTCGGGGGGGTGGCCACCGGGGAGCTGTTTTTT
>-|TRBJ1-3|TRBV21-1|-
CASSNKEGLEGNTIYF
TGTGCCAGCAGCAATAAGGAGGGGCTTGAGGGAAACACCATATATTTT
>-|TRBJ1-5|TRBV6-4|-
CASSPQGGNQPQHF
TGTGCCAGCAGTCCACAGGGTGGGAATCAGCCCCAGCATTTT
>-|TRBJ2-5|TRBV7-2|TRBD2
CASRLAGEWQETQYF
TGTGCCAGCAGACTGGCGGGGGAATGGCAAGAGACCCAGTACTTC
>-|TRBJ2-3|TRBV7-7|TRBD1
CASGTGPTDTQYF
TGTGCGAGCGGGACAGGGCCTACAGATACGCAGTATTTT
>-|TRBJ2-5|TRBV28|TRBD2
CASRSTSEETQYF
TGTGCCAGCAGATCTACTAGCGAAGAGACCCAGTACTTC
>-|TRBJ1-1|TRBV6-5|-
CASSQGNEAFF
TGTGCCAGCAGTCAGGGGAATGAAGCTTTCTTT
>-|TRBJ1-1|TRBV14|TRBD1
CASSQIQGGYTEAFF
TGTGCCAGCAGCCAGATACAGGGGGGATACACTGAAGCTTTCTTT
>-|TRBJ1-1|TRBV5-1|-
CASSLVTGNTEAFF
TGCGCCAGCAGCTTGGTGACAGGGAACACTGAAGCTTTCTTT
>-|TRBJ1-5|TRBV5-1|-
CASRLEANQPQHF
TGCGCCAGCAGACTGGAGGCCAATCAGCCCCAGCATTTT
>-|TRBJ1-4|TRBV7-2|TRBD1
CASSLSMGGTGEKLFF
TGTGCCAGCAGCTTAAGTATGGGCGGGACAGGTGAAAAACTGTTTTTT
>-|TRBJ2-1|TRBV5-1|-
CASSLRSYNEQFF
TGCGCCAGCAGCTTGCGCTCCTACAATGAGCAGTTCTTC
>-|TRBJ2-5|TRBV12-3/TRBV12-4|-
CASKKTGETQYF
TGTGCCAGCAAAAAGACAGGAGAGACCCAGTACTTC
>-|TRBJ2-1|TRBV6-5|TRBD2
CASSLAGEIDEQFF
TGTGCCAGCAGTCTAGCGGGAGAAATCGATGAGCAGTTCTTC
>-|TRBJ1-2|TRBV15|-
CATSRDKNYGYTF
TGTGCCACCAGCAGAGACAAAAACTATGGCTACACCTTC
>once|TRBJ1-2|TRBV28|-
CASTLGGHYGYTF
TGTGCCAGCACCCTCGGGGGTCATTATGGCTACACCTTC
>-|TRBJ2-5|TRBV19|TRBD1
CASGRIPGTGLETQYF
TGTGCCAGTGGGAGGATCCCCGGGACAGGGTTAGAGACCCAGTACTTC
>-|TRBJ2-5|TRBV7-2|TRBD1
CASSLGASTGGQETQYF
TGTGCCAGCAGCCTCGGTGCCTCGACAGGGGGTCAAGAGACCCAGTACTTC
>-|TRBJ2-2|TRBV7-9|TRBD1
CASSFAGQGYRELFF
TGTGCCAGCAGCTTTGCCGGACAGGGGTACCGGGAGCTGTTTTTT
>-|TRBJ2-7|TRBV5-1|TRBD2
CASSLPSGINSYEQYF
TGCGCCAGCAGCTTGCCTAGCGGGATCAACTCCTACGAGCAGTACTTC
>-|TRBJ1-5|TRBV18|-
CASSPGGDQPQHF
TGTGCCAGCTCACCCGGGGGGGATCAGCCCCAGCATTTT
>-|TRBJ2-5|TRBV9|TRBD2
CASSVVGGAGETQYF
TGTGCCAGCAGCGTAGTGGGAGGGGCCGGGGAGACCCAGTACTTC
>-|TRBJ2-6|TRBV6-4|-
CASTKEEDLSGANVLTF
TGTGCCAGCACCAAGGAGGAGGATCTCTCTGGGGCCAACGTCCTGACTTTC
>-|TRBJ2-1|TRBV5-1|-
CASSFGLRGGYPREQFF
TGCGCCAGCAGCTTTGGGTTACGGGGTGGTTACCCCCGTGAGCAGTTCTTC
>once|TRBJ1-2|TRBV20-1|-
CSASRLPQGYGYTF
TGCAGTGCTAGTCGCTTGCCCCAGGGCTATGGCTACACCTTC
>once|TRBJ1-2|TRBV19|-
CASSISPGNDGYTF
TGTGCCAGTAGTATAAGCCCGGGAAATGATGGCTACACCTTC
>-|TRBJ2-1|TRBV11-2|TRBD1
CASSLRTGGGNEQFF
TGTGCCAGCAGCTTACGGACAGGGGGGGGCAATGAGCAGTTCTTC
>-|TRBJ2-7|TRBV25-1|TRBD1
CASSPGQGITYEQYF
TGTGCCAGCAGCCCAGGACAGGGGATAACCTACGAGCAGTACTTC
>-|TRBJ2-7|TRBV5-4|-
CASSAQGSGREQYF
TGTGCCAGCAGCGCACAGGGAAGCGGCCGCGAGCAGTACTTC
>-|TRBJ1-4|TRBV29-1|TRBD1
CSVAAGTALNEKLFF
TGCAGCGTTGCCGCCGGGACAGCCTTAAATGAAAAACTGTTTTTT
>-|TRBJ2-1|TRBV3-1/TRBV3-2|TRBD2
CASSQDSQELAYYNEQFF
TGTGCCAGCAGCCAAGATAGCCAAGAACTAGCGTATTACAATGAGCAGTTCTTC
>-|TRBJ2-2|TRBV9|-
CASSVVAVDTGELFF
TGTGCCAGCAGCGTGGTTGCGGTGGACACCGGGGAGCTGTTTTTT